These 20 T cell receptor beta chains share one sample of origin, sequenced in a study of regulatory T cells in long-lasting Graves disease. Through Arm-PCR of CDR3 regions and iRepertoire HTBI primers, TCR beta libraries were built. TCRdb used MiXCR to reprocess the multiplex PCR reads, holding one entry per CDR3 protein. The sample carries hundreds of thousands of distinct CDR3 sequences, around 21% recorded once. As for time point: persistent/refractory GD, antithyroid drugs over 5 years with positive TRAb. Preparation of the TCR library used RNA extracted from PBMCs. The source material was peripheral blood mononuclear cells (PBMCs), sampled when the disease was refractory, from a patient treated with antithyroid drugs. These receptors all come from a female donor with Graves disease.

This clonotype was counted between two and nine times. The genes are TRBV20-1 and TRBJ1-5; no clear D gene. The CDR3 sequence is 14 residues long. Germline V CDR1 and CDR2: DFQATT, SNEGSKA (reference sequence). Trimming removed 3 bases at V and 1 base at J, with 10 bases between. The CDR3 nucleotides read TGCAGTGCTAGTGAGGGTACGAGCAATCAGCCCCAGCATTTT. It is translated as CSASEGTSNQPQHF.

This clonotype was observed a handful of times. The chain joins TRBV18 to TRBJ1-5; a weak D match, TRBD1 (5 bases). Trimming left V 4 bases short and J 5 bases short, with 9 bases between. The germline CDR1 and CDR2 sequences are KGHSH and LQKENI. CDR3 size: 13 residues. The CDR3 DNA is TGTGCCAGCTCACGCGGGACCGATCAGCCCCAGCATTTT. This gives the protein CASSRGTDQPQHF.

This clonotype showed up just a few times. The gene calls are TRBV25-1 and TRBJ2-5; perhaps D is TRBD1 or TRBD2 (6 bases each). The length of the CDR3 is 14 residues. The germline CDR1 and CDR2 sequences are MGHDK and SYGVNS. V was cut by 1 base and J by 4 bases, with 10 bases left in between. The CDR3: CASSESGAIETQYF. DNA of the CDR3: TGTGCCAGCAGTGAATCGGGGGCCATAGAGACCCAGTACTTC.

This clonotype appeared a few times. This chain connects TRBV7-2 to TRBJ1-2; D remains unclear. In germline, CDR1 is SGHTA, CDR2 FQGNSA. V lost 2 bases and J 8 bases, leaving 9 bases between the germline ends. The CDR3 totals 12 residues. The CDR3 loop is CASSLLHRGYTF. The CDR3 DNA sequence: TGTGCCAGCAGCTTACTTCATCGGGGCTACACCTTC.

This clonotype occurred many times. The chain has TRBV2 and TRBJ2-5; 10 bases map to TRBD2. V lost 8 bases and J lost 5; bases outside the gene matches: 2. Per the germline V gene, CDR1 is SNHLY and CDR2 is FYNNEI. There are 12 residues in the CDR3. The CDR3 spells CASGAGGETQYF. The CDR3, as DNA: TGTGCCAGCGGAGCGGGGGGGGAGACCCAGTACTTC. The variable domain in full, completed from reference TRBV2 and TRBJ2-5, reads EPEVTQTPSHQVTQMGQEVILRCVPISNHLYFYWYRQILGQKVEFLVSFYNNEISEKSEIFDDQFSVERPDGSNFTLKIRSTKLEDSAMYFCASGAGGETQYFGPGTRLLVL.

This clonotype has only a few counts. The chain couples TRBV13 to TRBJ2-5; unclear D gene. The CDR3 contains 14 residues. V was pared by 0 bases and J by 5 bases, with 10 bases between. In germline, CDR1 is PRHDT, CDR2 FYEKMQ (reference sequence). CDR3 sequence: CASSLGEIAETQYF. CDR3 bases: TGTGCCAGCAGCTTAGGCGAAATAGCTGAGACCCAGTACTTC.

This clonotype was recorded at least ten times. V and J are TRBV6-5 and TRBJ2-6, with a tentative D call TRBD1 (6 bases). V was shortened by 2 bases and J by 0 bases, with 17 bases between the two germline ends. The CDR3 contains 19 residues. CDR1 and CDR2 from the germline V gene are MNHEY and SVGAGI. The CDR3, as DNA: TGTGCCAGCAGTTACCGGTTACAGGGATCCAACTCTGGGGCCAACGTCCTGACTTTC. It is translated as CASSYRLQGSNSGANVLTF.

The J gene is TRBJ2-7, the V gene TRBV12-3 or TRBV12-4; D gene ambiguous. The V end lost 6 bases, the J end lost 2 bases, and 11 bases lay between the germline ends. The CDR3 is made up of 13 amino acids. CDR3 DNA sequence: TGTGCCAGCAGCCCTTTCATTGCCTACGAGCAGTACTTC. It encodes CASSPFIAYEQYF.

A note on this clonotype: A much larger clone lies a single base off, so this may be a read error. The chain combines TRBV30 with TRBJ1-1; D is ambiguous. The CDR3 contains 12 residues. Germline V lookup: CDR1 GTSNPN, CDR2 SVGIG (reference sequence). In DNA, the CDR3 is TGTGCCGGGAAGGGAGGGAACACTGAAGCTCTCTTT. Protein: CAGKGGNTEALF.

This clonotype was counted only a few times. The genes are TRBV5-1 and TRBJ1-1, with D possibly matching TRBD1 (6 bases). This CDR3 is 15 amino acids long. Trimming removed 4 bases from V and 7 bases from J, with 20 bases in between. Germline CDR1 SGHRS, CDR2 YFSETQ. In nucleotides, the CDR3 is TGCGCCAGCAGCACGACAGGACCACGGGGTAATGAAGCTTTCTTT. This translates into CASSTTGPRGNEAFF.

This clonotype has a count of ten or more. This rearrangement joins TRBV12-3 or TRBV12-4 to TRBJ2-7, with D perhaps matching TRBD1 or TRBD2 (6 bases each). The CDR3 is made up of 17 amino acids. The germline V and J ends were trimmed by 2 bases and 0 bases, with 17 bases remaining between them. The CDR3 DNA reads TGTGCCAGCAGTTTATCCCAGACTAGGGGGAGCTCCTACGAGCAGTACTTC. It translates to CASSLSQTRGSSYEQYF.

This clonotype came up many times. The chain links TRBV20-1 to TRBJ2-7; possible D gene TRBD1, 5 bases. Germline V lookup: CDR1 DFQATT, CDR2 SNEGSKA (reference sequence). Trimming stripped 3 bases from V and 0 bases from J, with 15 bases between. The CDR3 contains 15 residues. The CDR3 region is CSARAVDSSSYEQYF. CDR3 coding DNA: TGCAGTGCTAGGGCCGTCGACAGTTCCTCCTACGAGCAGTACTTC.

This clonotype occurred a few times. This chain uses TRBV28 with TRBJ2-3; TRBD1 might be the D (5 bases). Germline CDR1 reads MDHEN; CDR2 reads SYDVKM. Trimming left V 6 bases short and J 3 bases short, with 22 bases between. This CDR3 is 17 amino acids long. DNA of the CDR3: TGTGCCAGCAGCCCCCTAATCATCAGGGCAGCTACAGATACGCAGTATTTT. Its translation: CASSPLIIRAATDTQYF.

This clonotype was seen a few times. The chain carries TRBV6-2 or TRBV6-3 and TRBJ2-2; tentatively, D is TRBD2 (6 bases). V was cut by 6 bases and J by 7 bases, with 12 bases left in between. This CDR3 is 13 amino acids long. Germline V CDR1 and CDR2: MNHEY, SVGEGT. CDR3 nucleotides: TGTGCCAGCAGAAGACTAGATGGCGGGGAGCTGTTTTTT. It specifies CASRRLDGGELFF.

The gene calls are TRBV5-1 and TRBJ1-1; D may be TRBD1 (5 bases). The CDR3 length is 15 residues. V was cut by 4 bases and J by 0 bases, with 13 bases left in between. The V gene's germline CDR1 is SGHRS and CDR2 YFSETQ. The CDR3 DNA reads as TGCGCCAGCAGCGTTGCCGGGACGGTGAACACTGAAGCTTTCTTT. Translation: CASSVAGTVNTEAFF.

This clonotype was seen more than once but under ten times. V and J are TRBV3-1 and TRBJ2-7, with 12 bases that match TRBD2. The length of the CDR3 is 15 residues. The germline V gene has CDR1 LGHDT and CDR2 YNNKEL (reference sequence). V lost 5 bases to trimming and J lost 3 bases; unmatched junction nucleotides: 5. The CDR3 DNA is TGTGCCAGCAGCGTTCTAGCGGGAGGGAGCTACGAGCAGTACTTC. Translating it yields CASSVLAGGSYEQYF.

This clonotype was detected many times. The genes are TRBV29-1 and TRBJ2-5; 11 bases match TRBD2. The V gene end was trimmed by 6 bases and the J gene end by 0 bases; junction bases not matched to a gene: 6. This CDR3 spans 15 amino acids. Germline V gives CDR1 SQVTM, CDR2 ANQGSEA. The CDR3 DNA reads TGCAGCGTCCGAGGGGGACTAGCGGACCAAGAGACCCAGTACTTC. The encoded protein is CSVRGGLADQETQYF. The full variable domain, its missing parts supplied by reference TRBV29-1 and TRBJ2-5, is SAVISQKPSRDICQRGTSLTIQCQVDSQVTMMFWYRQQPGQSLTLIATANQGSEATYESGFVIDKFPISRPNLTFSTLTVSNMSPEDSSIYLCSVRGGLADQETQYFGPGTRLLVL.

In this sample, this clonotype turned up many times. DNA for the CDR3: TGTGCCAGCAGCTTATTGGAACTAGTAGAGACCCAGTACTTC. The encoded protein is CASSLLELVETQYF. The gene calls are TRBV11-2 and TRBJ2-5, with a weak D call TRBD2 (5 bases). Per the germline V gene, CDR1 is SGHAT and CDR2 is FQNNGV. V lost 2 bases and J 4 bases, leaving 11 bases between the germline ends. The CDR3 covers 14 residues.

As to this clonotype: The junction and the germline gene differ at one end; a read error may be behind it. The chain joins TRBV11-2 to TRBJ2-5; TRBD1 agrees at 7 bases. CDR3 length equals 14 residues. In germline, CDR1 is SGHAT, CDR2 FQNNGV. CDR3 in amino acids: CASSPNRGRETQYF. The CDR3 DNA reads as TGTGCTAGCAGCCCGAACAGGGGCAGAGAGACCCAGTACTTC.

There are many counts of this clonotype. This chain's CDR3 is CSARDATNEKLFF. The CDR3, as DNA: TGCAGTGCTAGGGATGCAACTAATGAAAAACTGTTTTTT. The chain links TRBV20-1 to TRBJ1-4; D is undetermined. Germline V gene data show CDR1 as DFQATT and CDR2 as SNEGSKA (reference sequence). The V end was cut by 3 bases, the J end by 0 bases, with 5 bases between. The CDR3 is 13 residues long.